The clone carrying this TCR beta chain was counted ten times or more. Its antigen is not identified. Naive CD4+ cells had CD25+ Tregs removed. General observations from the study: Tumor memory CD4+ T cell TCR gene usage was found to cluster with blood and lymph node memory CD4+ cells and with lymph node naive CD4+ cells. Tumor-infiltrating Treg TCR alpha and beta sequences overlapped most with tumor naive CD4+ T cells, then blood naive. Whole repertoires were not studied in the larger cohort, only one V-J beta rearrangement.

TCRdb reprocessed the 5' RACE reads with MiXCR, giving one entry per CDR3 protein. The data contain roughly 40,000 distinct CDR3 sequences, about 20% of them singletons. Germline-derived CDR1 and CDR2 are SGHRS and YFSETQ. This CDR3 is built from 16 residues. V lost 4 bases, J lost 12 bases, and 26 bases lay in between. The rearrangement joins TRBV5-1 to TRBJ2-1, with TRBD2 as a possible D gene (7 bases). The sequenced sample was naive CD4+ T cells sorted from a lymph node. Noted subset: naive CD4+ T cells, CD4+CD45RA+CD25-. The origin of this receptor is a female donor with breast cancer. The chain's CDR3 is CASSTREAGEGSWQFF. The DNA for the CDR3 is TGCGCCAGCAGCACACGGGAAGCAGGGGAGGGTTCCTGGCAGTTCTTC.